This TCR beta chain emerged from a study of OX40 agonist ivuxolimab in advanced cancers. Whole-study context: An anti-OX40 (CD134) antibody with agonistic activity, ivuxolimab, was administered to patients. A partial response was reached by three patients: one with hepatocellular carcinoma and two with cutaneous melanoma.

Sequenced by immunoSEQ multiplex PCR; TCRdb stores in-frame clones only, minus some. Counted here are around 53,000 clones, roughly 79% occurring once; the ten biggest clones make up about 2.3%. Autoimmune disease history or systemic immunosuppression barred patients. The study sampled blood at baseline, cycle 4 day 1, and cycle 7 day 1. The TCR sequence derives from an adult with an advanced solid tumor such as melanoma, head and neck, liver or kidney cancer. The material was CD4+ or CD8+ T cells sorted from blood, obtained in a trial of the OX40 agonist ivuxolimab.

The CDR3 loop reads CASSRAGSRNSPLHF. CDR3 coding DNA: TGTGCCAGCTCAAGGGCGGGCTCTCGGAATTCACCCCTCCACTTT. The gene calls are TRBV18 and TRBJ1-6; D not resolved. Germline lookup yields CDR1 KGHSH and CDR2 LQKENI. The CDR3 consists of 15 residues. The ends were cut back, 5 bases at V and 7 bases at J, with 15 bases in the middle.